These 31 T cell receptor beta chains were all obtained from the same sample, sequenced in a study of cytomegalovirus exposure and HLA in healthy donors. The PCR ran on 60 Vbeta and 13 Jbeta primers. Repertoires were generated with immunoSEQ multiplex PCR, while TCRdb's copy carries only in-frame clones and drops some. This table has some 150,000 clones, roughly 71% appearing once. Source material: PBMCs. Receptors originate from a man aged 30-40 years in good health and CMV-seronegative.

The V and J genes are TRBV19 and TRBJ1-1; possible D gene TRBD1, 5 bases. The ends were cut back, 8 bases at V and 1 base at J, with 11 bases in the middle. The CDR3 loop spans 13 amino acids. Germline values: CDR1 LNHDA, CDR2 SQIVND (reference sequence). The CDR3 protein is CASDGRGNTEAFF. The CDR3 coding sequence is TGTGCCAGTGATGGGAGGGGGAACACTGAAGCTTTCTTT.

This chain uses TRBV6-4 with TRBJ2-3, with D possibly matching TRBD2 (6 bases). Trimming removed 6 bases from V and 4 bases from J, with 20 bases in between. Per the germline V gene, CDR1 is MRHNA and CDR2 is SNTAGT. The CDR3 covers 16 residues. The CDR3 loop is CASSREGGGGADTQYF. CDR3 DNA sequence: TGTGCCAGCAGCCGTGAGGGTGGGGGAGGCGCAGATACGCAGTATTTT.

This chain links TRBV10-1 with TRBJ2-7, with 10 bases that match TRBD1. The CDR3 contains 14 residues. Germline CDR1 WNHNN, CDR2 SYGVQD (reference sequence). The V gene end was trimmed by 5 bases and the J gene end by 5 bases; junction bases not matched to a gene: 6. CDR3 sequence: CASSTGTGEHEQYF. CDR3 nucleotide sequence: TGCGCCAGCAGTACGGGGACAGGGGAACACGAGCAGTACTTC.

This chain connects TRBV7-9 to TRBJ2-7, with D perhaps matching TRBD2 (5 bases). V lost 5 bases and J 1 base, leaving 6 bases between the germline ends. The CDR3 is 12 residues long. Germline V gene data show CDR1 as SEHNR and CDR2 as FQNEAQ (reference sequence). CDR3 residues: CASSEGSYEQYF. CDR3 DNA sequence: TGTGCCAGCAGCGAGGGATCCTACGAGCAGTACTTC.

The J gene is TRBJ1-5, the V gene TRBV11-3; 10 nucleotides agree with TRBD1. Germline trimming cut 1 base from V and 8 bases from J; bases unmatched to any gene: 8. Looked up from germline, CDR1 is SGHNT and CDR2 is YENEEA. The length of the CDR3 is 16 residues. CDR3 in DNA: TGTGCCAGCAGCTTAGTGTACGAGGGACAGGGGAAGCCCCAGCATTTT. This gives the protein CASSLVYEGQGKPQHF.

As for this clone: Germline is not matched at one junction end, which may reflect a read error. The chain uses TRBV5-1 and TRBJ2-6, with a tentative D call TRBD2 (7 bases). The CDR3 sequence is 15 residues long. The germline V gene has CDR1 SGHRS and CDR2 YFSETQ. The CDR3 here is CASSFGGPGANGLTF. The DNA of the CDR3 is TGCGCCAGCAGCTTCGGGGGGCCTGGGGCCAACGGCCTGACTTTC.

The rearrangement joins TRBV29-1 to TRBJ2-3, with 15 bases aligning to TRBD2. V lost 8 bases, J lost 5 bases, and 8 bases stayed unmatched. Germline CDR1 is SQVTM and CDR2 is ANQGSEA. The CDR3 is 15 amino acids. The CDR3 is CSTSQGLAGGDTQYF. In DNA form, the CDR3 reads TGCAGCACTTCACAGGGACTAGCGGGAGGAGATACGCAGTATTTT.

The chain employs TRBV25-1 and TRBJ1-2; 7 bases map to TRBD1. The germline CDR1 and CDR2 sequences are MGHDK and SYGVNS. This CDR3 has 14 residues. J lost 3 bases, V lost 4 bases, and 5 bases had no gene match. The CDR3 sequence: CASSVTGNYYGYTF. The CDR3 DNA reads TGTGCCAGCAGTGTGACAGGGAACTACTATGGCTACACCTTC.

V is TRBV28 and J is TRBJ2-5, with D maybe TRBD2 (5 bases). Trimming cost V 6 bases and J 5 bases, with 19 bases left between them. The CDR3 consists of 15 residues. Germline V gene data show CDR1 as MDHEN and CDR2 as SYDVKM. As DNA, the CDR3 is TGTGCCAGCAGGCCTGCCCAGGCCGGCGGGGAGACCCAGTACTTC. Encoded protein: CASRPAQAGGETQYF.

DNA of the CDR3: TGTGCCATCAGTGAGTCGGGGGCGGGTCCTTCGGGGGAGCAGTTCTTC. Translation gives CAISESGAGPSGEQFF. This rearrangement joins TRBV10-3 to TRBJ2-1; D possibly corresponds to TRBD1 (6 bases). This CDR3 contains 16 residues. V lost 0 bases to trimming and J lost 10 bases, with 19 bases between them. Per germline, CDR1 ENHRY and CDR2 SYGVKD.

V is TRBV18 and J is TRBJ2-3; D unresolved. The germline gives CDR1 KGHSH, CDR2 LQKENI. V was trimmed by 5 bases and J by 6 bases, leaving 9 bases between them. The CDR3 covers 12 residues. DNA of the CDR3: TGTGCCAGCTCATCTGAACGGGATACGCAGTATTTT. It specifies CASSSERDTQYF. Filled out from reference TRBV18 and TRBJ2-3, the complete variable domain reads NAGVMQNPRHLVRRRGQEARLRCSPMKGHSHVYWYRQLPEEGLKFMVYLQKENIIDESGMPKERFSAEFPKEGPSILRIQQVVRGDSAAYFCASSSERDTQYFGPGTRLTVL.

J is TRBJ2-5 and V is TRBV25-1, with TRBD1 as a possible D gene (6 bases). Trimming took 4 bases from V and 1 from J, leaving 16 bases between them. The CDR3 is 16 residues long. CDR1 MGHDK and CDR2 SYGVNS come from the germline V gene. The CDR3 DNA is TGTGCCAGCAGTGCTTTGGACAGCCAAAGCCAAGAGACCCAGTACTTC. Its translation is CASSALDSQSQETQYF.

In its sample, this clone was seen once. V gene TRBV6-5 combines with J gene TRBJ2-7; weak D call: TRBD2 (6 bases). The germline V gene encodes CDR1 MNHEY and CDR2 SVGAGI. The CDR3 contains 14 residues. Trimming took off 6 bases at V and 0 bases at J, with 12 bases between the two ends. CDR3 nucleotide sequence: TGTGCCAGCAGATATAGCGGCAGCTCCTACGAGCAGTACTTC. This codes for CASRYSGSSYEQYF.

This clone was found once. The rearrangement joins TRBV18 to TRBJ1-3; D is uncertain. Trimming removed 6 bases at V and 0 bases at J, with 12 bases between. Looked up from germline, CDR1 is KGHSH and CDR2 is LQKENI. The CDR3 loop spans 15 amino acids. CDR3 nucleotide sequence: TGTGCCAGCTCGATCGGGAAGGGCTCTGGAAACACCATATATTTT. It specifies CASSIGKGSGNTIYF.

This chain connects TRBV21-1 to TRBJ1-5. TRBV21-1 is listed as a pseudogene. There are 15 residues in the CDR3. DNA for the CDR3: TGTGCCAGCAGCAAGACGGGTTATAGCAATCAGCCCCAGCATTTT. Translating gives CASSKTGYSNQPQHF.

The chain links TRBV28 to TRBJ1-5, with 8 bases matching TRBD1. V shed 5 bases, J shed 7 bases, and the junction held 7 bases outside the gene matches. Looked up from germline, CDR1 is MDHEN and CDR2 is SYDVKM. The CDR3 runs 14 residues. The CDR3 bases are TGTGCCAGCAGTACATCAGGGGGCTGGCAGCCCCAGCATTTT. Encoded protein: CASSTSGGWQPQHF.

The count of this clone is one. The V gene is TRBV4-1, the J gene TRBJ2-7; unclear D gene. CDR3 length: 13 residues. The V gene's germline CDR1 is MGHRA and CDR2 YSYEKL. V lost 5 bases and J lost 3, with 11 bases in between. In DNA form, the CDR3 reads TGCGCCAGCAGCTCAAACCCTAACTACGAGCAGTACTTC. Residues: CASSSNPNYEQYF.

The chain has TRBV5-6 and TRBJ2-6; 13 positions agree with TRBD2. CDR1 SGHDT and CDR2 YYEEEE come from the germline V gene. The CDR3 contains 18 residues. With V trimmed by 3 bases and J by 0 bases, 3 bases remained unmatched. In nucleotides, the CDR3 is TGTGCCAGCAGCTGGGGGACTAGCGGGGCCTCTGGGGCCAACGTCCTGACTTTC. Translation: CASSWGTSGASGANVLTF.

The CDR3 here is CASSPTGGQPQHF. CDR3 DNA sequence: TGTGCCAGCTCTCCTACCGGGGGTCAGCCCCAGCATTTT. The chain combines TRBV18 with TRBJ1-5; TRBD1 is a possible D gene (5 bases). CDR3 length equals 13 residues. V was cut by 6 bases and J by 6 bases, with 12 bases left in between. Germline V gene lookup returns CDR1 KGHSH and CDR2 LQKENI.

The V call is TRBV19, the J call TRBJ2-7; possibly TRBD1 for D (5 bases). This CDR3 is 16 amino acids long. Per the germline V gene, CDR1 is LNHDA and CDR2 is SQIVND (reference sequence). The V end lost 0 bases, the J end lost 2 bases, and 14 bases lay between the germline ends. The CDR3 region has the DNA TGTGCCAGTAGTATAGACGCTGAGACAGTAACCTACGAGCAGTACTTC. Amino acids: CASSIDAETVTYEQYF.

The rearrangement uses TRBV7-8 and TRBJ1-5; D possibly corresponds to TRBD1 (5 bases). V dropped 3 bases and J dropped 1 base, with 7 bases sitting between them. CDR1 and CDR2 from the germline V gene are SGHVS and FQNEAQ. The CDR3 is 14 residues long. CDR3 DNA: TGTGCCAGCAGCTTTCGACAGAGCAATCAGCCCCAGCATTTT. This encodes CASSFRQSNQPQHF.

The genes are TRBV30 and TRBJ2-3; 10 bases agree with TRBD1. The germline V gene has CDR1 GTSNPN and CDR2 SVGIG (reference sequence). The V segment lost 4 bases and the J segment 4 bases; nucleotides outside the gene matches: 8. This CDR3 contains 15 residues. CDR3 bases: TGTGCCTGGACCCCTTCTGGGACAGGGGCAGATACGCAGTATTTT. Amino acids: CAWTPSGTGADTQYF. The whole variable domain, filled in from reference TRBV30 and TRBJ2-3, reads SQTIHQWPATLVQPVGSPLSLECTVEGTSNPNLYWYRQAAGRGLQLLFYSVGIGQISSEVPQNLSASRPQDRQFILSSKKLLLSDSGFYLCAWTPSGTGADTQYFGPGTRLTVL.

The chain has TRBV10-2 and TRBJ2-1; 7 bases align to TRBD2. Per the germline V gene, CDR1 is WSHSY and CDR2 is SAAADI. The length of the CDR3 is 14 residues. J was trimmed by 7 bases and V by 6 bases; bases with no gene match: 9. CDR3 loop: CASRGSGLRNEQFF. In DNA form, the CDR3 reads TGCGCCAGCAGGGGTAGCGGGCTTCGGAATGAGCAGTTCTTC.

This chain uses TRBV6-6 with TRBJ2-5; a weak D match, TRBD1 (5 bases). CDR1 MNHNY and CDR2 SVGAGI come from the germline V gene (reference sequence). The CDR3 extends over 13 amino acids. Trimming took off 6 bases at V and 3 bases at J, with 11 bases between the two ends. This CDR3 reads CASREQVEETQYF. CDR3 bases: TGTGCCAGCAGAGAACAGGTTGAAGAGACCCAGTACTTC.

This clone was detected once. V gene TRBV30 combines with J gene TRBJ2-1; 7 bases fit TRBD2. Germline values: CDR1 GTSNPN, CDR2 SVGIG (reference sequence). V shed 6 bases and J 4 bases; nucleotides not matched to a gene: 12. The CDR3 is 15 residues long. DNA of the CDR3: TGTGCCTGCCTTGGGGGGGGTTCCCTTTACAATGAGCAGTTCTTC. Protein: CACLGGGSLYNEQFF.

The chain uses TRBV28 and TRBJ1-2; possibly TRBD1 for D (6 bases). The CDR3 is made up of 16 amino acids. V shed 1 base and J shed 5 bases, with 17 bases lying between them. CDR1 and CDR2 from the germline V gene are MDHEN and SYDVKM. The CDR3 DNA reads TGTGCCAGCAGTTTATTCCCACAGGGCCTAGATTATGGCTACACCTTC. Residues: CASSLFPQGLDYGYTF.

The V and J genes are TRBV10-1 and TRBJ2-5; 10 positions agree with TRBD2. Germline CDR1 reads WNHNN; CDR2 reads SYGVQD (reference sequence). The V segment lost 3 bases and the J segment 11 bases; nucleotides outside the gene matches: 15. This CDR3 is built from 16 residues. The CDR3 sequence is CASSDPSLAGAGEQYF. CDR3 in DNA: TGCGCCAGCAGTGACCCGAGTCTAGCGGGAGCGGGAGAGCAGTACTTC.

This clone was seen a few times. This rearrangement joins TRBV19 to TRBJ1-2, with unresolved D. Germline CDR1 and CDR2: LNHDA and SQIVND (reference sequence). CDR3 length: 13 amino acids. The ends were cut back, 2 bases at V and 0 bases at J, with 4 bases in the middle. The CDR3, as DNA: TGTGCCAGTAGTATACGGTCTAACTATGGCTACACCTTC. Translation gives CASSIRSNYGYTF.

This chain uses TRBV28 with TRBJ2-7, with TRBD2 matching 9 bases. Germline trimming cut 5 bases from V and 4 bases from J; bases unmatched to any gene: 9. CDR1 and CDR2 from the germline V gene are MDHEN and SYDVKM. The CDR3 has 15 residues. The CDR3 nucleotides read TGTGCCAGCAGTGAACCTAGCGGGGTCCCTTACGAGCAGTACTTC. This sequence encodes CASSEPSGVPYEQYF.

The CDR3 protein is CATRPSRGGLTGELFF. As DNA, the CDR3 is TGTGCCACGCGCCCTTCTAGGGGGGGCCTCACGGGGGAGCTGTTTTTT. The chain couples TRBV6-6 to TRBJ2-2, with D tentatively TRBD2 (7 bases). Germline V CDR1 and CDR2: MNHNY, SVGAGI (reference sequence). V lost 10 bases and J 8 bases, leaving 26 bases between the germline ends. There are 16 residues in the CDR3.

This clone was seen more than once but under ten times. The chain uses TRBV30 and TRBJ1-2; a weak D match, TRBD1 (5 bases). The CDR3 sequence is 13 residues long. V gave up 1 base and J gave up 8 bases, with 14 bases separating them. CDR1 and CDR2 from the germline V gene are GTSNPN and SVGIG (reference sequence). The CDR3 is CAWSGLGPGGYTF. The CDR3 DNA follows: TGTGCCTGGAGTGGCCTGGGGCCGGGCGGCTACACCTTC.